This T cell receptor (beta chain) was identified in a study of cytomegalovirus exposure and HLA in healthy donors. PCR involved 60 Vbeta and 13 Jbeta primers. The method was immunoSEQ multiplex PCR; TCRdb's version includes in-frame clones alone and lacks a portion of them. Here the sample spans 150,000 or so clones, 70% to 80% being singletons. J gave up 3 bases and V 6 bases, and 8 bases lay outside the gene matches. The germline V gene encodes CDR1 SNHLY and CDR2 FYNNEI. The CDR3 is 15 residues long. The genes are TRBV2 and TRBJ2-7; 10 bases align to TRBD1. The sequence came from a man aged 25 to 40 in good health and CMV-seronegative. Sequencing was carried out using PBMCs. The CDR3 DNA reads TGTGCCAGCAGGACAGGGGGCGGTAATGTCTACGAGCAGTACTTC. It codes for CASRTGGGNVYEQYF.